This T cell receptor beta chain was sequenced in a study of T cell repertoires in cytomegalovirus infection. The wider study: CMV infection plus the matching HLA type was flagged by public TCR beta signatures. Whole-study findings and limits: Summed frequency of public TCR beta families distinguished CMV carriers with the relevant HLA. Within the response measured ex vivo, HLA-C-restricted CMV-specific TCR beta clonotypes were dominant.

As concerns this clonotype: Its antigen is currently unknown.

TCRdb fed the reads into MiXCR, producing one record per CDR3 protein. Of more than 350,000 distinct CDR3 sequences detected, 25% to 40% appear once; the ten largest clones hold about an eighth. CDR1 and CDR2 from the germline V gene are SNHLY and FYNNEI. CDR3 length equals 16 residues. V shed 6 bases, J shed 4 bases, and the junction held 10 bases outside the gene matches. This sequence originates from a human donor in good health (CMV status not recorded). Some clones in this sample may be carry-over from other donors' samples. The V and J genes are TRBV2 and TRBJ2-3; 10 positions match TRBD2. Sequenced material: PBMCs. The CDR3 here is CASSIKPGLAPDTQYF. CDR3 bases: TGTGCCAGCAGCATCAAACCGGGACTAGCGCCAGATACGCAGTATTTT.